Given below is one T cell receptor beta chain in context. Only in-frame clones appear in the TCRdb table, and some are missing; sequencing was by immunoSEQ multiplex PCR. The data hold 120,000 to 150,000 clones, with 90% to 95% observed a single time. This entry comes from a study of T cell responses to AZD1222 COVID-19 vaccine. CDR1 is LNHDA, CDR2 SQIVND, per germline (reference sequence). V lost 5 bases, J lost 0 bases, and 20 bases lay in between. This CDR3 is 18 amino acids long. Sequences were derived from peripheral blood, sampled on day 0 of AZD1222 vaccination. The sequence was collected from an adult in good health. This chain links TRBV19 with TRBJ1-3, with D possibly matching TRBD1 (5 bases). Here the CDR3 reads CASSRAILGPNSGNTIYF. The CDR3 nucleotides read TGTGCCAGTAGTCGAGCTATATTGGGACCGAACTCTGGAAACACCATATATTTT.